This record covers a single TCR beta chain. This specimen belongs to a study of T cells in localized non-small cell lung cancer. With V trimmed by 5 bases and J by 0 bases, 4 bases remained unmatched. The CDR3 has 16 amino acids. The germline gives CDR1 SGHTA, CDR2 FQGNSA. TCRdb's table, derived via immunoSEQ multiplex PCR, lists solely in-frame clones and lacks some. The table shows about 26,000 clones, with 85% to 95% occurring only once. This chain joins TRBV7-2 and TRBJ2-7, with 13 bases lining up with TRBD2. This clonotype originated in a female donor of 60 years or more with stage II squamous cell lung carcinoma. The material was peripheral blood, obtained before any cancer treatment. CDR3 sequence: CASSRGTSGTSYEQYF. In DNA, the CDR3 is TGTGCCAGCAGCAGAGGGACTAGCGGGACCTCCTACGAGCAGTACTTC.